The clone carrying this T cell receptor (beta chain) was recorded at least ten times. This entry is derived from a study of CD8 T cells in ankylosing spondylitis. MiXCR was run by TCRdb on the 5' RACE reads, yielding one entry per CDR3 protein. The table has some 25,000 distinct CDR3 sequences, about 2.5% seen once. V was cut by 6 bases and J by 6 bases, with 16 bases left in between. The CDR3 is 14 residues long. The germline CDR1 and CDR2 sequences are SGDLS and YYNGEE. This receptor was obtained from a female donor with ankylosing spondylitis or in good health (not recorded which). The V and J genes are TRBV9 and TRBJ2-1; the D call may be TRBD1 or TRBD2 (5 bases each). The source material was blood, either unsorted or a sorted T cell fraction (not recorded which). CDR3 sequence (DNA): TGTGCCAGCACCTCACAGGTTGGGGGCAATGAGCAGTTCTTC. Translation: CASTSQVGGNEQFF.